Below, one T cell receptor beta chain is given with its context. The source of the sample is a study of graft-versus-host responses after intestinal transplantation. Study observations and caveats: Analysis identified GvH clones in recipient marrow, with some appearing first in ileum or blood.

There are 19 residues in the CDR3. CDR1 and CDR2 from the germline V gene are PRHDT and FYEKMQ (reference sequence). V trimming: 4 bases; J trimming: 2 bases; junction bases outside the gene matches: 18. Assay used: immunoSEQ multiplex PCR; TCRdb lists only in-frame clones, some missing. The table lists around 20,000 clones, 33% of them singletons. The culture paired some 200,000 irradiated violet-dye-labeled stimulators with some 200,000 CFSE-labeled responders. The receptor comes from a human patient who received an intestinal transplant. This chain connects TRBV13 to TRBJ2-7; 9 bases line up with TRBD2. Sequencing used alloreactive CD8+ T cells from a mixed lymphocyte reaction culture, obtained before intestinal transplant. Noted subset: CFSE-low proliferating T cells sorted from approximately six-day pre-transplant mixed lymphocyte reaction (GvH or HvG direction). The DNA of the CDR3 is TGTGCCAGCAGCTCCAGTCCGGGACTAGCTTTTATCCCTACCTACGAGCAGTACTTC. It encodes CASSSSPGLAFIPTYEQYF.